Shown below are 14 T cell receptor beta chains from a single sample sequenced in a study of CD8+ T cells in alopecia areata (dated by TCRdb to the late 2010s). The library relied on the immunoSEQ multiplex PCR assay. RNA was extracted from all samples and reverse transcribed into cDNA, which served as template for TCR sequencing. The clones in this table, taken by TCRdb from immuneACCESS, are in-frame only. Not every clone is retained; where verified, under half of the shortfall comes from an unresolved V gene, and the cause of the rest is unknown. This sample has approximately 180,000 clones in its table, and 50% to 60% of those were observed once. 14% to 15% of the sample is in the top ten clones. The time point label here, explained by the study, means: baseline before oral tofacitinib. The source was CD4+ T cells sorted from blood, collected at week 0. The receptors were sampled from a human donor with alopecia areata.

The chain is built from TRBV5-1 and TRBJ2-2; no definite D call. Trimming took off 0 bases at V and 9 bases at J, with 15 bases between the two ends. The CDR3 covers 15 residues. Germline loops: CDR1 SGHRS, CDR2 YFSETQ. The CDR3 nucleotides read TGCGCCAGCAGCTTGGATCCTTTATTGATCCGGGAGCTGTTTTTT. Protein product: CASSLDPLLIRELFF. Full variable domain (remainder filled in from reference TRBV5-1 and TRBJ2-2): KAGVTQTPRYLIKTRGQQVTLSCSPISGHRSVSWYQQTPGQGLQFLFEYFSETQRNKGNFPGRFSGRQFSNSRSEMNVSTLELGDSALYLCASSLDPLLIRELFFGEGSRLTVL.

This clone turned up a few times. The CDR3 spells CASLGQGGYNSPLHF. For the CDR3, the DNA is TGTGCCAGCCTTGGACAGGGGGGTTATAATTCACCCCTCCACTTT. V is TRBV19 and J is TRBJ1-6; 10 bases line up with TRBD1. The CDR3 length is 15 residues. J was trimmed by 4 bases and V by 9 bases; bases with no gene match: 6. CDR1 is LNHDA and CDR2 is SQIVND in the germline V gene (reference sequence).

In this sample, this clone turned up a few times. This sequence joins TRBV18 and TRBJ1-1, with D possibly TRBD1 on 6 matching bases. The CDR3 is 13 residues long. Germline assignment: CDR1 KGHSH and CDR2 LQKENI. V was pared by 5 bases and J by 1 base, with 8 bases between. This CDR3 is CASSSQGNTEAFF. For the CDR3, the DNA is TGTGCCAGCTCATCACAGGGGAACACTGAAGCTTTCTTT.

This sequence joins TRBV2 and TRBJ1-4; possibly TRBD1 for D (5 bases). The CDR3 runs 14 residues. From germline, CDR1 is SNHLY and CDR2 FYNNEI. The ends were cut back, 6 bases at V and 7 bases at J, with 15 bases in the middle. The CDR3, as DNA: TGTGCCAGCAGGATCTGGGACCGGCGTGAAAAACTGTTTTTT. It is translated as CASRIWDRREKLFF. Drawing the rest from reference TRBV2 and TRBJ1-4, the complete variable domain is EPEVTQTPSHQVTQMGQEVILRCVPISNHLYFYWYRQILGQKVEFLVSFYNNEISEKSEIFDDQFSVERPDGSNFTLKIRSTKLEDSAMYFCASRIWDRREKLFFGSGTQLSVL.

This sequence joins TRBV4-1 and TRBJ1-1, with 8 bases that match TRBD1. Germline CDR1 is MGHRA and CDR2 is YSYEKL. The CDR3 contains 14 residues. V lost 4 bases to trimming and J lost 0 bases; unmatched junction nucleotides: 1. The CDR3 DNA follows: TGCGCCAGCAGCCCAGGGGGCTTGAACACTGAAGCTTTCTTT. It translates to CASSPGGLNTEAFF.

The genes are TRBV30 and TRBJ1-6; no firm D call. The CDR3 runs 21 residues. V lost 0 bases and J lost 0, with 24 bases in between. CDR1 is GTSNPN and CDR2 is SVGIG in the germline V gene (reference sequence). In nucleotides, the CDR3 is TGTGCCTGGAGTGTACGAAAGGGCTCTAACAATTGGGCCTCCTATAATTCACCCCTCCACTTT. The encoded protein is CAWSVRKGSNNWASYNSPLHF.

The rearrangement links TRBV7-8 to TRBJ1-6; D remains ambiguous. V gave up 5 bases and J gave up 8 bases, with 10 bases separating them. The length of the CDR3 is 13 residues. Looked up from germline, CDR1 is SGHVS and CDR2 is FQNEAQ. The CDR3 reads CASSHDRDSPLHF. The CDR3 DNA reads as TGTGCCAGCAGCCACGATAGGGATTCACCCCTCCACTTT. Variable domain in full (rest from reference TRBV7-8 and TRBJ1-6): GAGVSQSPRYKVAKRGQDVALRCDPISGHVSLFWYQQALGQGPEFLTYFQNEAQLDKSGLPSDRFFAERPEGSVSTLKIQRTQQEDSAVYLCASSHDRDSPLHFGNGTRLTVT.

This clone was counted once. As DNA, the CDR3 is TGTGCCAGCAGGACTCCGACCCTCACGACCCACGAGCAGTACTTC. It translates to CASRTPTLTTHEQYF. J is TRBJ2-7 and V is TRBV28; D is unclear. This CDR3 region has 15 residues. Germline CDR1 MDHEN, CDR2 SYDVKM. V dropped 6 bases and J dropped 5 bases, with 20 bases sitting between them.

The chain uses TRBV14 and TRBJ1-2; weak D call: TRBD1 (5 bases). Trimming removed 5 bases at V and 7 bases at J, with 17 bases between. The CDR3 has 14 amino acids. Germline V CDR1 and CDR2: SGHDN, FVKESK. Here the CDR3 reads CASSARQTIRGYTF. CDR3 nucleotide sequence: TGTGCCAGCAGCGCCCGACAGACCATTCGTGGCTACACCTTC.

DNA of the CDR3: TGTGCCAGCAGCCCTCGACAGGGGGCAGATTCACCCCTCCACTTT. Amino acid sequence: CASSPRQGADSPLHF. The V and J genes are TRBV7-9 and TRBJ1-6; TRBD1 matches 10 bases. This CDR3 contains 15 residues. The ends lost 5 bases at V and 8 bases at J; junction bases unmatched: 6. Germline assignment: CDR1 SEHNR and CDR2 FQNEAQ (reference sequence). Full variable domain (missing parts from reference TRBV7-9 and TRBJ1-6): DTGVSQNPRHKITKRGQNVTFRCDPISEHNRLYWYRQTLGQGPEFLTYFQNEAQLEKSRLLSDRFSAERPKGSFSTLEIQRTEQGDSAMYLCASSPRQGADSPLHFGNGTRLTVT.

The CDR3 is CASSRVIGETQYF. The CDR3 DNA sequence: TGCGCCAGCAGCCGAGTGATCGGAGAGACCCAGTACTTC. The rearrangement links TRBV4-1 to TRBJ2-5; D gene ambiguous. From germline, CDR1 is MGHRA and CDR2 YSYEKL. Trimming left V 4 bases short and J 4 bases short, with 10 bases between. CDR3 length equals 13 residues.

This rearrangement joins TRBV29-1 to TRBJ2-3; either TRBD1 or TRBD2 may supply D (5 bases each). The CDR3 spans 13 residues. V was clipped by 6 bases and J by 8 bases, with 18 bases between them. The germline gives CDR1 SQVTM, CDR2 ANQGSEA. CDR3 sequence reads: CSVFQPRGVTQYF. Written as DNA, the CDR3 is TGCAGCGTGTTTCAACCCAGAGGGGTTACGCAGTATTTT.

The rearrangement joins TRBV7-9 to TRBJ2-7; weak D call: TRBD1 (6 bases). The V end lost 5 bases, the J end lost 2 bases, and 13 bases lay between the germline ends. Germline-derived CDR1 and CDR2 are SEHNR and FQNEAQ (reference sequence). This CDR3 spans 14 amino acids. DNA for the CDR3: TGTGCCAGCAGCCTTACAGGGTTCCCCTACGAGCAGTACTTC. Its translation: CASSLTGFPYEQYF.

This clone was counted only a few times. The chain is built from TRBV7-3 and TRBJ1-4; maybe TRBD1 (5 bases). The CDR3 contains 15 residues. CDR1 is SGHTA, CDR2 FQGTGA, per germline. The V and J ends lost 0 bases and 3 bases respectively, with 8 bases between them. The CDR3 spells CASSLTGLSNEKLFF. The CDR3 DNA reads as TGTGCCAGCAGCTTAACGGGACTGTCTAATGAAAAACTGTTTTTT.